This TCR beta chain was profiled in a study of T cell changes during pregnancy in multiple sclerosis. Clones were read by immunoSEQ multiplex PCR, and TCRdb kept only the in-frame ones, dropping some. This table holds roughly 93,000 clones, under 95% found once. Trimming cost V 6 bases and J 5 bases; bases outside gene matches: 12. The CDR3 runs 15 residues. The germline V gene has CDR1 SNHLY and CDR2 FYNNEI. Here the sequenced sample was peripheral blood, taken in the first trimester of pregnancy. V and J are TRBV2 and TRBJ2-7; 8 bases are shared with TRBD1. The receptor was isolated from a female donor in good health, enrolled as a control in a pregnancy study. The CDR3 protein is CASSARGQGSHEQYF. The CDR3 nucleotides read TGTGCCAGCAGCGCAAGAGGACAGGGTTCCCACGAGCAGTACTTC.